One T cell receptor beta chain is described in this entry. These data come from a study of follicular helper T cells after annual influenza vaccination. Study-level background: Days 0, 7 and 28 post-vaccination were the blood draw times. For some subjects, blood spans the 2013-2014, 2014-2015 and 2015-2016 annual vaccinations.

Sequencing used immunoSEQ multiplex PCR; TCRdb keeps in-frame clones, though not all of them. The table shows about 9,400 clones, with 65% to 85% occurring only once. The CDR3 extends over 15 amino acids. Trimming removed 3 bases from V and 2 bases from J, with 12 bases in between. Germline-derived CDR1 and CDR2 are LGHNA and YNFKEQ. Stated time point: 2015-2016 season, pre-vaccination. V and J are TRBV4-2 and TRBJ2-3, with D unresolved. The sequence derives from an adult who received the influenza vaccine. Here the sequenced sample was CXCR5+ CD38- circulating T follicular helper cells from blood, taken on the day of influenza vaccination. The subset is: circulating Tfh, non-naive CD4+CXCR5+PD-1+ (ICOS+CD38+ or ICOS-CD38-). CDR3 sequence: CASSQGIRNTDTQYF. In nucleotides, the CDR3 is TGTGCCAGCAGCCAGGGCATCAGGAACACAGATACGCAGTATTTT.